This T cell receptor beta chain was identified in a study of OX40 agonist ivuxolimab in advanced cancers. As for the study in general: Ivuxolimab, an antibody that agonizes OX40 (CD134), was administered to the patients. Participants could have had prior anti-PD-1, anti-PD-L1 or anti-CTLA-4 therapy, and approximately 37% had some.

This CDR3 has 18 residues. V lost 4 bases, J lost 3 bases, and 10 bases stayed unmatched. The germline V gene has CDR1 LGHNA and CDR2 YSLEER. Clones were sequenced by immunoSEQ multiplex PCR, and TCRdb holds only the in-frame ones, with some missing. The profile shows about 68,000 clones, roughly 84% of them singletons. Exclusion applied to patients with autoimmune disease history or systemic immunosuppression. This receptor was taken from an adult with an advanced solid tumor such as melanoma, head and neck, liver or kidney cancer. The sample in question was CD4+ or CD8+ T cells sorted from blood, obtained in a trial of the OX40 agonist ivuxolimab. The chain employs TRBV4-3 and TRBJ2-2; 11 bases line up with TRBD2. The CDR3 reads CASSRGAGTSGYTGELFF. The CDR3 nucleotides are TGCGCCAGCAGCCGGGGGGCGGGGACTAGCGGTTACACCGGGGAGCTGTTTTTT.